The rows below give T cell receptor beta chains drawn from one sample of a study of T cells in Graves' hyperthyroidism and ophthalmopathy. TCRdb re-derived calls from the multiplex PCR reads in MiXCR, one entry per CDR3 protein. In the table there are approximately 330,000 distinct CDR3 sequences, about 18% of which are singletons. Sequenced material: blood. The receptors originated from a woman in her 50s with Graves' hyperthyroidism. Both conserved end residues are part of each CDR3. The D gene is left open where the match is weak. Only some rows state a clone size, as once, few, many or a class for expanded clones.

size	length	J	D	V	DNA	CDR3
many	15	TRBJ2-7	.	TRBV28	TGTGCCAGCAGTTTACCCCACAGGAGTGCCTACGAGCAGTACTTC	CASSLPHRSAYEQYF
.	13	TRBJ2-1	TRBD2	TRBV2	TGTGCCAGCGGACTAGCGGGGGGGCTAGAGCAGTTCTTC	CASGLAGGLEQFF
many	14	TRBJ2-5	.	TRBV6-5	TGTGCCAGCAGTTACGACCTTTCGGGAGAGACCCAGTACTTC	CASSYDLSGETQYF
few	14	TRBJ2-5	TRBD1	TRBV6-2/TRBV6-3	TGTGCCAGGAGGACGGGACAGCATGGGGAGACCCAGTACTTC	CARRTGQHGETQYF
many	16	TRBJ2-4	.	TRBV5-1	TGCGCCAGCAGCTTGGAAGGGGGACTAGCCAAAAACATTCAGTACTTC	CASSLEGGLAKNIQYF
many	12	TRBJ2-7	.	TRBV28	TGTGCCAGCAGTTCGGGAGTCTACGAGCAGTACTTC	CASSSGVYEQYF
many	13	TRBJ2-5	.	TRBV2	TGTGCCAGCAGTGATGGGCAGCAAGAGACCCAGTACTTC	CASSDGQQETQYF
many	15	TRBJ1-1	.	TRBV6-2/TRBV6-3	TGTGCCAGCAGCCAGAGGGGGGCACAAAACACTGAAGCTTTCTTT	CASSQRGAQNTEAFF
few	15	TRBJ2-1	.	TRBV12-5	TGTGCTAGTGGTTTGACAGGGAGCTCCTACAATGAGCAGTTCTTC	CASGLTGSSYNEQFF
.	14	TRBJ2-4	.	TRBV28	TGTGCCAGCAGTTTACCGACTTCCAAAAACATTCAGTACTTC	CASSLPTSKNIQYF
few	15	TRBJ2-1	TRBD1	TRBV27	TGTGCCAGCAGGGAGAACAGGGGGTCCTACAATGAGCAGTTCTTC	CASRENRGSYNEQFF
many	15	TRBJ2-7	.	TRBV6-2/TRBV6-3	TGTGCCAGCAGTTACCCGATTAAGAATGTCAACGAGCAGTACTTC	CASSYPIKNVNEQYF